Listed below are T cell receptor beta chains from one sample, sequenced in a study of metastatic and nonmetastatic thyroid tumors. TCRdb called clones again from the PCR reads with MiXCR. Of around 36,000 clones listed, around 28% are singletons. Sequencing was done on a sample of blood. These receptors were taken from a female donor with papillary thyroid cancer or a benign thyroid nodule (not recorded which). Some clones in this sample may be carry-over from other donors' samples. Each CDR3 is given with its conserved first and last residue. Each record gives: D gene, J gene, V gene, clone size, CDR3 DNA, CDR3 protein. D genes are given only for firm matches. Rows may omit the clone size; those that give it use once, few, many or a size class.

d_gene: .
j_gene: TRBJ2-2
v_gene: TRBV7-9
abundance: .
CDR3nt: TGTGCCAGCAGCTTCATCAGGCAGGATACCGGGGAGCTGTTTTTT
CDR3aa: CASSFIRQDTGELFF

d_gene: .
j_gene: TRBJ1-5
v_gene: TRBV5-6
abundance: many
CDR3nt: TGTGGCCGGGGTCGACTGGGACCCCAGCATTTT
CDR3aa: CGRGRLGPQHF

d_gene: .
j_gene: TRBJ2-3
v_gene: TRBV7-2
abundance: many
CDR3nt: TGTGCCAGCAGCCACCGGGGGACCCCGGGGGTCACAGATACGCAGTATTTT
CDR3aa: CASSHRGTPGVTDTQYF

d_gene: .
j_gene: TRBJ2-3
v_gene: TRBV15
abundance: few
CDR3nt: TGTGCCACCAGCAGAGATACCCTCGCCGGGGCTAGCACAGATACGCAGTATTTT
CDR3aa: CATSRDTLAGASTDTQYF

d_gene: TRBD2
j_gene: TRBJ2-2
v_gene: TRBV5-1
abundance: .
CDR3nt: TGCGCCAGCAGCTTGGACGGTAGCGGGAGCGGTACCGGGGAGCTGTTTTTT
CDR3aa: CASSLDGSGSGTGELFF

d_gene: TRBD1
j_gene: TRBJ2-2
v_gene: TRBV12-3/TRBV12-4
abundance: many
CDR3nt: TGTGCCAGCAGCCCCACCGACAGGGACGCCGGGGAGCTGTTTTTT
CDR3aa: CASSPTDRDAGELFF

d_gene: .
j_gene: TRBJ2-7
v_gene: TRBV11-1
abundance: .
CDR3nt: TGTGCCAGCAGCTTAAAGGCCGGGGGGCAGGGGTCTCGGTACGAGCAGTACTTC
CDR3aa: CASSLKAGGQGSRYEQYF

d_gene: .
j_gene: TRBJ2-7
v_gene: TRBV20-1
abundance: many
CDR3nt: TGCAGTGCCGAACCCGCGGCTACCTACGAGCAGTACTTC
CDR3aa: CSAEPAATYEQYF

d_gene: .
j_gene: TRBJ1-4
v_gene: TRBV6-5
abundance: few
CDR3nt: TGTGCCAGCAGTCCCTCGCCGTCCTCAGGCGAAAAACTGTTTTTT
CDR3aa: CASSPSPSSGEKLFF

d_gene: .
j_gene: TRBJ2-1
v_gene: TRBV20-1
abundance: many
CDR3nt: TGCAGTGCTAGCGCCTCGGGCGAAAGCCCCTACAATGAGCAGTTCTTC
CDR3aa: CSASASGESPYNEQFF

d_gene: .
j_gene: TRBJ1-3
v_gene: TRBV3-1
abundance: many
CDR3nt: TGTGCCAGCACCCCTCTGGGGAAATCCTCTGGAAACACCATATATTTT
CDR3aa: CASTPLGKSSGNTIYF

d_gene: .
j_gene: TRBJ2-7
v_gene: TRBV3-1
abundance: .
CDR3nt: TGTGCCAGCACCCATGTAGCGGTAGGGCCGGGCGAGCAGTACTTC
CDR3aa: CASTHVAVGPGEQYF

d_gene: .
j_gene: TRBJ1-3
v_gene: TRBV27
abundance: medium-sized
CDR3nt: TGTGCCAGCAGAGGGATTAGCTCTGGAAACACCATATATTTT
CDR3aa: CASRGISSGNTIYF

d_gene: .
j_gene: TRBJ1-4
v_gene: TRBV4-2
abundance: many
CDR3nt: TGTGCCAGCAGCCAAAGGGTGAGGGAAAAACTGTTTTTT
CDR3aa: CASSQRVREKLFF

d_gene: .
j_gene: TRBJ1-5
v_gene: TRBV20-1
abundance: .
CDR3nt: TGCAGTGCTAGTAGGCAGGGGCTGGTCCAAAATCAGCCCCAGCATTTT
CDR3aa: CSASRQGLVQNQPQHF

d_gene: .
j_gene: TRBJ1-6
v_gene: TRBV6-1
abundance: .
CDR3nt: TGTGCCAGCAGAGAGGGGTGGGTGGGAAATTCACCCCTCCACTTT
CDR3aa: CASREGWVGNSPLHF

d_gene: .
j_gene: TRBJ2-7
v_gene: TRBV11-3
abundance: .
CDR3nt: TGTGCCAGCAGCTTAGAGTCAGGGTCCTACGAGCAGTACTTC
CDR3aa: CASSLESGSYEQYF

d_gene: TRBD2
j_gene: TRBJ2-1
v_gene: TRBV24-1
abundance: many
CDR3nt: TGTGCCACCAGTGATTCAGGGACTAGCGGGAGTGGCAATGAGCAGTTCTTC
CDR3aa: CATSDSGTSGSGNEQFF

d_gene: TRBD1
j_gene: TRBJ2-7
v_gene: TRBV5-1
abundance: many
CDR3nt: TGCGCCAGCAGGAGGACAGGCACTTACGAGCAGTACTTC
CDR3aa: CASRRTGTYEQYF

d_gene: .
j_gene: TRBJ2-5
v_gene: TRBV7-9
abundance: many
CDR3nt: TGTGCCGGAGAGGGGGATTCGGAGACCCAGTACTTC
CDR3aa: CAGEGDSETQYF

d_gene: .
j_gene: TRBJ2-7
v_gene: TRBV12-3/TRBV12-4
abundance: few
CDR3nt: TGTGCCAGCAGGCTAACCGGACATCTAATATCTTACGAGCAGTACTTC
CDR3aa: CASRLTGHLISYEQYF

d_gene: TRBD1
j_gene: TRBJ2-2
v_gene: TRBV19
abundance: many
CDR3nt: TGTGCCAGTAGCGAACAGGGGGACGGGGAGCTGTTTTTT
CDR3aa: CASSEQGDGELFF

d_gene: .
j_gene: TRBJ2-5
v_gene: TRBV5-1
abundance: many
CDR3nt: TGCGCCAGCAGCGTACGGACCCGAGAGACCCAGTACTTC
CDR3aa: CASSVRTRETQYF

d_gene: .
j_gene: TRBJ1-4
v_gene: TRBV12-3/TRBV12-4
abundance: many
CDR3nt: TGTGCCAGCAGTTCCAGAGGCCCAGCTAATGAAAAACTGTTTTTT
CDR3aa: CASSSRGPANEKLFF

d_gene: .
j_gene: TRBJ2-6
v_gene: TRBV29-1
abundance: many
CDR3nt: TGCAGCGTTGTTTGGGTCTCTGGGGCCAACGTCCTGACTTTC
CDR3aa: CSVVWVSGANVLTF

d_gene: .
j_gene: TRBJ2-7
v_gene: TRBV4-1
abundance: few
CDR3nt: TGCGCCAGCAGCCCATCAGGGTACGAGCAGTACTTC
CDR3aa: CASSPSGYEQYF

d_gene: TRBD2
j_gene: TRBJ2-5
v_gene: TRBV5-1
abundance: once
CDR3nt: TGCGCCAGCAGCCCAGGGGCGGGGGGGAGAGAGACCCAGTACTTC
CDR3aa: CASSPGAGGRETQYF

d_gene: TRBD2
j_gene: TRBJ2-1
v_gene: TRBV11-2
abundance: .
CDR3nt: TGTGCCAGCAGCTTAGATTACGGCGGGGGGCTTAGATACAATGAGCAGTTCTTC
CDR3aa: CASSLDYGGGLRYNEQFF

d_gene: TRBD2
j_gene: TRBJ2-3
v_gene: TRBV12-3/TRBV12-4
abundance: few
CDR3nt: TGTGCCAGCAGTTGGACTAGCGGGAAGTCAGATACGCAGTATTTT
CDR3aa: CASSWTSGKSDTQYF

d_gene: .
j_gene: TRBJ2-1
v_gene: TRBV5-1
abundance: .
CDR3nt: TGCGCCAGCAGCCTGGGGGGATACAATGAGCAGTTCTTC
CDR3aa: CASSLGGYNEQFF

d_gene: .
j_gene: TRBJ1-4
v_gene: TRBV6-1
abundance: .
CDR3nt: TGTGCCAGCAGGGAGGGGGGGGTTGGAAAACTGTTTTTT
CDR3aa: CASREGGVGKLFF

d_gene: TRBD1
j_gene: TRBJ2-7
v_gene: TRBV10-3
abundance: .
CDR3nt: TGTGCCATCAGTGAGTCCTTAGTTGAGACAGGGGCATCATACGAGCAGTACTTC
CDR3aa: CAISESLVETGASYEQYF

d_gene: TRBD1
j_gene: TRBJ2-5
v_gene: TRBV5-1
abundance: many
CDR3nt: TGCGCCAGCAGCGACAGGGCTACGAGAGAGACCCAGTACTTC
CDR3aa: CASSDRATRETQYF

d_gene: .
j_gene: TRBJ2-2
v_gene: TRBV30
abundance: many
CDR3nt: TGTGCCTGGCGACTAGTGGGAGGAACCGGGGAGCTGTTTTTT
CDR3aa: CAWRLVGGTGELFF

d_gene: TRBD2
j_gene: TRBJ2-7
v_gene: TRBV14
abundance: .
CDR3nt: TGTGCCAGCAGCCTCTTGACTAGCGCGATGTTCGTCTCCGAGCAGTACTTC
CDR3aa: CASSLLTSAMFVSEQYF

d_gene: .
j_gene: TRBJ2-1
v_gene: TRBV5-5
abundance: .
CDR3nt: TGTGCCAGCAGCATCCGGGGGTTCGGCAATGAGCAGTTCTTC
CDR3aa: CASSIRGFGNEQFF

d_gene: .
j_gene: TRBJ1-5
v_gene: TRBV6-5
abundance: few
CDR3nt: TGTGCCAGCAGTTACGGACGGGGGGGAGCTCAGCCCCAGCATTTT
CDR3aa: CASSYGRGGAQPQHF

d_gene: .
j_gene: TRBJ2-1
v_gene: TRBV11-2
abundance: .
CDR3nt: TGTGCCAGCAGCTTCGGCATCCGCTCCTACAATGAGCAGTTCTTC
CDR3aa: CASSFGIRSYNEQFF

d_gene: .
j_gene: TRBJ1-5
v_gene: TRBV6-5
abundance: .
CDR3nt: TGTGCCAGCAGTTCCCACGGGAATCATCCCCAGCAGTTT
CDR3aa: CASSSHGNHPQQF

d_gene: .
j_gene: TRBJ2-5
v_gene: TRBV12-3/TRBV12-4
abundance: many
CDR3nt: TGTGCCAGCACCCCTAAGCCCTCGACTAGAGATTGGAGAGAGACCCAGTACTTC
CDR3aa: CASTPKPSTRDWRETQYF